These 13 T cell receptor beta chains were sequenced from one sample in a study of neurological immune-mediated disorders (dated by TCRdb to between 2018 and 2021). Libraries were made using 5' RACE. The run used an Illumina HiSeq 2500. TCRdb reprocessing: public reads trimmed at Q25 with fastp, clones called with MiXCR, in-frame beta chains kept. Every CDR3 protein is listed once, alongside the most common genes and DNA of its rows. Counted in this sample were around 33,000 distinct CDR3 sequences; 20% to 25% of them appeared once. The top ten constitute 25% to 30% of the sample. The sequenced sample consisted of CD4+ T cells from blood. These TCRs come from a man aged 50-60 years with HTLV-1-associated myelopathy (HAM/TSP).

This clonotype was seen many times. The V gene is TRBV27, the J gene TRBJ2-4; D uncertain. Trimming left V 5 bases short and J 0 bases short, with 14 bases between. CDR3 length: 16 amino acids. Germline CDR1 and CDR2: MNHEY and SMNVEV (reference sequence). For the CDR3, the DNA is TGTGCCAGCAGTGATGGGGTAATTCTAGCCAAAAACATTCAGTACTTC. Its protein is CASSDGVILAKNIQYF.

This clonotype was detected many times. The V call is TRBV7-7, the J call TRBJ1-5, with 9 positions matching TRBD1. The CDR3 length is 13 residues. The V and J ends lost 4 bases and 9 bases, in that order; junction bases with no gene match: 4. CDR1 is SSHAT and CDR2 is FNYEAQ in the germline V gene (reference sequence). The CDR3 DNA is TGTGCCAGCAGCTCGGACAGGGGAGGGCCCCAGCATTTT. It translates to CASSSDRGGPQHF.

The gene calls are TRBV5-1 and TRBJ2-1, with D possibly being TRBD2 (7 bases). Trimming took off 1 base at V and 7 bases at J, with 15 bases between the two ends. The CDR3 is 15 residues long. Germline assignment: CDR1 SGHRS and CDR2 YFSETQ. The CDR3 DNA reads TGCGCCAGCAGCTTGTCCGGGGGGCCCTTTAATGAGCAGTTCTTC. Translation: CASSLSGGPFNEQFF.

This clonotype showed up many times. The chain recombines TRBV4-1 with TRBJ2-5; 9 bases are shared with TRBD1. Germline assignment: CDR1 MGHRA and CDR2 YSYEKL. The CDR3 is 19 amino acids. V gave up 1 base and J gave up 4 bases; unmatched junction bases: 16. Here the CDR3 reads CASSQVTGTGSIRGETQYF. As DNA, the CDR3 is TGCGCCAGCAGCCAAGTGACCGGGACAGGGAGTATTAGAGGAGAGACCCAGTACTTC.

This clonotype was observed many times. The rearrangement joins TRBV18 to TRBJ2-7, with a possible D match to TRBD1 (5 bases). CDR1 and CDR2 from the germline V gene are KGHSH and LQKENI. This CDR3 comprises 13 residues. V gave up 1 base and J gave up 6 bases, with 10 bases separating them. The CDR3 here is CASSPQGQGEQYF. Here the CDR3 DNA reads TGTGCCAGCTCACCACAGGGGCAAGGCGAGCAGTACTTC.

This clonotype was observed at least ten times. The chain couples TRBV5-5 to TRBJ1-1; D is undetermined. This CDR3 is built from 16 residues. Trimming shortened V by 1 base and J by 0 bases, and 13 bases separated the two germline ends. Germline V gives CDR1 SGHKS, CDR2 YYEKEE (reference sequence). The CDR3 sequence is CASSLLRVKMNTEAFF. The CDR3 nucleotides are TGTGCCAGCAGCTTGCTCCGGGTTAAAATGAACACTGAAGCTTTCTTT.

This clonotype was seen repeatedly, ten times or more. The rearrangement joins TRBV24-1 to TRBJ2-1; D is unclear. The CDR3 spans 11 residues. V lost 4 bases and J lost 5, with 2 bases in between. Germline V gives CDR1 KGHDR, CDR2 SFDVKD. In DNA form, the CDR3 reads TGTGCCACCAGTGAGAACAATGAGCAGTTCTTC. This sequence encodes CATSENNEQFF.

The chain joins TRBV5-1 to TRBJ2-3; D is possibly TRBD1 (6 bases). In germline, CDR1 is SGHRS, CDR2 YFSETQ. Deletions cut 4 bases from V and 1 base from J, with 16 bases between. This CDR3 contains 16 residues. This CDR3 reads CASSRRTGLGTDTQYF. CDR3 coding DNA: TGCGCCAGCAGCCGCCGAACAGGGTTAGGCACAGATACGCAGTATTTT. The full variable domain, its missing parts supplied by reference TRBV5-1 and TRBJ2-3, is KAGVTQTPRYLIKTRGQQVTLSCSPISGHRSVSWYQQTPGQGLQFLFEYFSETQRNKGNFPGRFSGRQFSNSRSEMNVSTLELGDSALYLCASSRRTGLGTDTQYFGPGTRLTVL.

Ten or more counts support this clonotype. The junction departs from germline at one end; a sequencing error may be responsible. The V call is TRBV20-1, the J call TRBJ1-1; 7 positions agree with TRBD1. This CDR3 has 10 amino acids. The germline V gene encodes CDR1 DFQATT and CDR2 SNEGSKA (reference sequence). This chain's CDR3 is CSARVDQGGF. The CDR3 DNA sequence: TGCAGTGCTAGGGTAGATCAGGGGGGCTTT.

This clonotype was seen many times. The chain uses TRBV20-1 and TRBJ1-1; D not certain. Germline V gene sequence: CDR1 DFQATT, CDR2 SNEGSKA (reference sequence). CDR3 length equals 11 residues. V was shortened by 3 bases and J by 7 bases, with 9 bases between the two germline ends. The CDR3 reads CSASPLSEAFF. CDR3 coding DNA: TGCAGTGCTAGCCCCTTGAGTGAAGCTTTCTTT.

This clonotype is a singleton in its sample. CDR3 nucleotides: TGTGCCAGCAGCTTGCTTCGGAACACTGAAGCTTTCTTT. Its protein is CASSLLRNTEAFF. The chain has TRBV5-6 and TRBJ1-1; D is undetermined. This CDR3 has 13 residues. Germline V gene data show CDR1 as SGHDT and CDR2 as YYEEEE. The V gene lost 1 base and the J gene lost 1 base, with 5 bases spanning the gap.

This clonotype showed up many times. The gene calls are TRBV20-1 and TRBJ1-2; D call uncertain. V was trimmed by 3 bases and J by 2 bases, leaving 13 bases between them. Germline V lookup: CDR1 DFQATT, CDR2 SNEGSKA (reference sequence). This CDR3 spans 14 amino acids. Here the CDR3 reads CSASTHQGNYGYTF. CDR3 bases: TGCAGTGCTAGTACACACCAAGGAAACTATGGCTACACCTTC.

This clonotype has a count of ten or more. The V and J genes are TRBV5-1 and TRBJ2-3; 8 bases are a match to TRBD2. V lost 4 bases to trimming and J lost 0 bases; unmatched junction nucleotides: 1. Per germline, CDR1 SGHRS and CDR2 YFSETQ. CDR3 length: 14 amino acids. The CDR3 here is CASSSGGSTDTQYF. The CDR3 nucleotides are TGCGCCAGCAGCAGCGGGGGCAGCACAGATACGCAGTATTTT.